Included here is one T cell receptor beta chain sequence, with context. Its antigen is currently unknown. This CDR3 contains 14 residues. Germline lookup yields CDR1 SSHAT and CDR2 FNYEAQ (reference sequence). This specimen comes from a study of T cells expressing NK-cell markers. Looking at the study overall: The TCR beta repertoires were obtained from sorted CD3+CD56+NKG2C+, CD3+CD56+NKG2C- and CD3+CD56-NKG2C+ T cells.

Study-wide results and limits: These clonotypes also led the CD3+CD56-NKG2C+ fraction in several donors. NKG2C+ dominant clonotype frequencies in five or six donors were roughly 1.0-7.5% of CD8+ T cells.

TCRdb derives one entry per CDR3 protein from the 5' RACE reads, leaving out DNA. The sample features about 460,000 distinct CDR3 sequences, with 1.4% in its top ten. The receptor was isolated from a woman aged 45 to 65 in good health. The rearrangement joins TRBV7-7 to TRBJ2-2; without DNA, the TCRdb call of TRBD1 cannot be checked. The sample was blood T cells: a sorted CD56 or NKG2C T cell subset, CD4+ or CD8+ T cells, or bulk PBMC T cells (not recorded which). The chain's CDR3 is CASSLQGRSGELFF.